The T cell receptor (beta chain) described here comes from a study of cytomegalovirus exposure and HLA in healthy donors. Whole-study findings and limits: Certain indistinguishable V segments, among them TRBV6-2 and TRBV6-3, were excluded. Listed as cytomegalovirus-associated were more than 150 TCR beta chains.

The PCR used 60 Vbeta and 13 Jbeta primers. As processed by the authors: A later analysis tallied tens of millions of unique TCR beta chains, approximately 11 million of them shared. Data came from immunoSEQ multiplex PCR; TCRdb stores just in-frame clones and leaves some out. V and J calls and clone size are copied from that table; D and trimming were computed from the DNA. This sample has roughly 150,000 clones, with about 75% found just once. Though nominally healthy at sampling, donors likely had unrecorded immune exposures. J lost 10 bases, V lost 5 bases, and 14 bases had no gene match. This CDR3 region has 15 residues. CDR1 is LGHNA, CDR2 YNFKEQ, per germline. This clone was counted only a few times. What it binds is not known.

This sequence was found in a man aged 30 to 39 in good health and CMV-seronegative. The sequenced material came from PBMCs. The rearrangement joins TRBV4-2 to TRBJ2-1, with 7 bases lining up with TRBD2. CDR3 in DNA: TGTGCCAGCAGCTTGCGGGAGTACGGAGTAGAGGAGCAGTTCTTC. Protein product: CASSLREYGVEEQFF.